What follows describes a single T cell receptor beta chain. TEMRA cells underwent FACS enrichment and CD8+ and CD4+ T cells underwent negative isolation. The sample is drawn from a study of CD8 T cells in Susac syndrome. Random hexamers were used to reverse transcribe an amount of about 0.5 to 1 ug RNA. The amplification used immunoSEQ multiplex PCR on TCR beta CDR3; it spanned 54 Vbeta and 13 Jbeta. In TCRdb, the immunoSEQ multiplex PCR reads were re-called with MiXCR into one record per CDR3 protein. Of about 290,000 distinct CDR3 sequences detected, approximately 85% appear once; the ten largest clones hold 0.2% to 0.25%. Losses at the gene ends were 5 bases for V and 4 bases for J; bases not matched to a gene: 9. Germline V gives CDR1 SGHDN, CDR2 FVKESK. The CDR3 covers 15 residues.

This TCR derives from a human donor with multiple sclerosis. Material for sequencing was CD8+ T cells from PBMCs. The V gene is TRBV14, the J gene TRBJ1-2; TRBD1 aligns across 8 bases. CDR3 region: CASSKTGERGYGYTF. In DNA form, the CDR3 reads TGTGCCAGCAGCAAGACAGGGGAAAGGGGCTATGGCTACACCTTC.